Listed here are 17 T cell receptor delta chains from one sample, sequenced in a study of human gamma delta and Vdelta1 T cells. TCRdb redid the clone calls on the PCR reads with CATT. In the table there are several thousand delta-chain clones, more than 9% of which are singletons. The sequenced material came from naive CD27+ Vdelta1 gamma-delta T cells from blood. These receptors all stem from a human donor in good health.

This clone was found a few times. A far more abundant clone sits one base away, making this likely a read error. The chain uses TRDV2 and TRDJ1; TRDD2 matches 7 bases. The CDR3 runs 19 residues. The germline CDR1 and CDR2 sequences are GEAIGNYY and EKD. J gave up 1 base and V 1 base, and 17 bases lay outside the gene matches. The CDR3 DNA reads TGTGCCTGTGACACTGTCCTTCCTCACGGGGGGGCCCTCACCGATAAACTCATCTTT. Protein: CACDTVLPHGGALTDKLIF.

Judged by abundance, this clone is medium-sized. V and J are TRDV1 and TRDJ1; the D gene could be TRDD2 or TRDD3 (9 bases each). Germline assignment: CDR1 TSWWSYY and CDR2 QGS. This CDR3 is built from 24 residues. Trimming removed 5 bases at V and 3 bases at J, with 43 bases between. CDR3 loop: CALGPRPSYPGTWGISPSPDKLIF. The CDR3 DNA reads TGTGCTCTTGGGCCCCGGCCTTCCTACCCCGGGACCTGGGGGATCTCTCCGAGTCCCGATAAACTCATCTTT.

The chain recombines TRDV1 with TRDJ1; D ambiguous. The CDR3 consists of 22 residues. V was pared by 5 bases and J by 0 bases, with 34 bases between. Germline CDR1 TSWWSYY, CDR2 QGS. The CDR3 here is CALGQRAPARARAGSYTDKLIF. The CDR3 nucleotides are TGTGCTCTTGGGCAAAGGGCTCCGGCCAGGGCGCGCGCCGGTTCGTACACCGATAAACTCATCTTT.

This clone was found a few times. A much larger clone differs from this one at a single base, so this may be a read error. The J gene is TRDJ1, the V gene TRDV1, with D maybe TRDD3 (8 bases). Germline-derived CDR1 and CDR2 are TSWWSYY and QGS. CDR3 length: 17 residues. The CDR3 nucleotides read TGTGCTCTTGGGGCCCTTCCTCGAACGGCGGGGGATAGGAAACCCATCTTT. Translated, it gives CALGALPRTAGDRKPIF.

The rearrangement uses TRDV1 and TRDJ1; weak D call: TRDD3 (5 bases). CDR1 is TSWWSYY and CDR2 is QGS in the germline V gene. V was shortened by 4 bases and J by 0 bases, with 24 bases between the two germline ends. This CDR3 is 19 amino acids long. The CDR3 DNA sequence: TGTGCTCTTGGGGTAAAAAGACTCCGGGGGCCCGGGTACACCGATAAACTCATCTTT. Encoded protein: CALGVKRLRGPGYTDKLIF.

This clone is judged medium-sized (0.01 to 0.1%). This CDR3 is also generated by other DNA sequences in the sample. The chain joins TRDV1 to TRDJ1; 10 bases match TRDD3. With V trimmed by 3 bases and J by 1 base, 26 bases remained unmatched. This CDR3 is built from 23 residues. The germline V gene has CDR1 TSWWSYY and CDR2 QGS. This chain's CDR3 is CALGERVPPHSRGIRGITDKLIF. The DNA for the CDR3 is TGTGCTCTTGGGGAGAGGGTTCCCCCTCATTCTCGGGGGATACGCGGAATCACCGATAAACTCATCTTT.

The table lists this clone with many counts. With a far larger clone one base away, a read error is the likely cause. The rearrangement joins TRDV2 to TRDJ1, with unresolved D. CDR1 is GEAIGNYY and CDR2 is EKD in the germline V gene. Between the trimmed V and J ends, which lost 6 bases and 3 bases, there was a span of 16 bases. CDR3 length equals 14 residues. CDR3 in DNA: TGTGCCTGTCTGTCCCGGTGGGAGGCCGATAAACTCATCTTT. Its translation is CACLSRWEADKLIF.

As to this clone: A far larger clone is one base from this, pointing to a likely read error. Distinct nucleotide sequences in the sample also encode this CDR3. V and J are TRDV1 and TRDJ1, with 13 bases identical to TRDD3. Germline V CDR1 and CDR2: TSWWSYY, QGS. The CDR3 loop spans 22 amino acids. For the CDR3, the DNA is TGTGCTCTTGGGGAACGGCCCGTACGGCTTCCTAAATTTACTGGGGGATACGATCGACTCATCTTC. Translation gives CALGERPVRLPKFTGGYDRLIF.

The rearrangement uses TRDV1 and TRDJ1, with TRDD3 matching over 9 bases. This CDR3 comprises 27 residues. In germline, CDR1 is TSWWSYY, CDR2 QGS. With V trimmed by 8 bases and J by 0 bases, 43 bases remained unmatched. CDR3 protein: CALQNPVSQVHGMTRGYGRTYTDKLIF. The CDR3 coding sequence is TGTGCTCTTCAAAACCCCGTGTCCCAAGTACACGGAATGACTAGGGGATACGGGAGAACGTACACCGATAAACTCATCTTT.

Concerning this clone: TCRdb's listed protein matches a much larger clone and diverges from this DNA's translation at residue 14, likely through a read error; the protein shown comes from the DNA. This sequence joins TRDV1 and TRDJ1, with unresolved D. The CDR3 is 16 residues long. Germline CDR1 is TSWWSYY and CDR2 is QGS. The CDR3 coding sequence is TGTGCTCTTGGGGAAATGGAGTACGTTGACACCGATAAACCCATCTTT. Translation gives CALGEMEYVDTDKPIF.

In this sample, this clone turned up many times. A far larger clone is only one base removed, so a read error is likely. The sample holds other DNA sequences that translate to the same CDR3. The chain couples TRDV2 to TRDJ1, with D perhaps matching TRDD3 (6 bases). This CDR3 region has 14 residues. Trimming took 6 bases from V and 3 from J, leaving 16 bases between them. Germline CDR1 is GEAIGNYY and CDR2 is EKD. The CDR3, as DNA: TGTGCCTGTCTGTCCCGATGGGGGGCCGATAAACTCATCTTT. It specifies CACLSRWGADKLIF.

This clone has a handful of counts. This chain links TRDV1 with TRDJ1, with 8 positions matching TRDD3. The V gene end was trimmed by 5 bases and the J gene end by 0 bases; junction bases not matched to a gene: 23. This CDR3 comprises 21 residues. Germline values: CDR1 TSWWSYY, CDR2 QGS. CDR3 loop: CALGPGNSLRGYRAYTDKLIF. The DNA for the CDR3 is TGTGCTCTTGGGCCCGGGAACTCCTTACGGGGATACCGAGCGTACACCGATAAACTCATCTTT.

A few counts support this clone. This likely traces to a read error, being one base from a far larger clone. The sample carries other DNA sequences with the same CDR3. The V gene is TRDV1, the J gene TRDJ1; 10 bases line up with TRDD3. The length of the CDR3 is 20 residues. CDR1 TSWWSYY and CDR2 QGS come from the germline V gene. Trimming took 1 base from V and 6 from J; bases not matched to a gene: 20. Here the CDR3 DNA reads TGTGCTCTTGGGGAACGATTCGGCTGGGGGATAAAGGGGGCGAATAATAAACTCATCTTT. Its translation is CALGERFGWGIKGANNKLIF.

This clone is termed medium-sized. The sample carries other DNA sequences with the same CDR3. The rearrangement links TRDV1 to TRDJ1, with 12 nucleotides matching TRDD3. The V segment lost 4 bases and the J segment 3 bases; nucleotides outside the gene matches: 21. There are 21 residues in the CDR3. CDR1 is TSWWSYY and CDR2 is QGS in the germline V gene. CDR3 nucleotide sequence: TGTGCTCTTGGGGGGCGTGCCCGAATCAGTACTGGGGGATACCTAGCCGATAAACTCATCTTT. Translating it yields CALGGRARISTGGYLADKLIF.

The table lists this clone with a few counts. A far larger clone is one base from this, pointing to a likely read error. The identical CDR3 is also encoded by other nucleotide sequences in the sample. The chain combines TRDV1 with TRDJ1, with D hard to call. CDR1 and CDR2 (germline): TSWWSYY, QGS. CDR3 size: 16 residues. Between the trimmed V and J ends, which lost 2 bases and 1 base, there was a span of 14 bases. CDR3 protein: CALGERRRRRTDKLIF. In DNA, the CDR3 is TGTGCTCTTGGGGAAAGAAGACGGCGTCGCACCGATAAACTCATCTTT.

The table lists this clone with a few counts. The protein recorded in TCRdb matches a much larger clone and deviates from this DNA's translation at residue 11, suggesting a read error; the protein here is obtained by translating the DNA. This sample also contains other DNA sequences that code for the same CDR3. V gene TRDV1 combines with J gene TRDJ1; D remains ambiguous. CDR3 size: 14 residues. Germline assignment: CDR1 TSWWSYY and CDR2 QGS. Trimming pared 3 bases from V and 9 bases from J, leaving 17 bases between. CDR3 in amino acids: CALGELTFRHQLIF. CDR3 bases: TGTGCTCTTGGGGAGCTAACATTCCGTCATCAACTCATCTTT.

The chain carries TRDV1 and TRDJ1, with D possibly TRDD2 on 5 matching bases. Trimming left V 0 bases short and J 3 bases short, with 14 bases between. Germline V gives CDR1 TSWWSYY, CDR2 QGS. The CDR3 has 16 amino acids. The CDR3 DNA reads as TGTGCTCTTGGGGAACTCGTTCCTGCCTACCCCGATAAACTCATCTTT. Its protein is CALGELVPAYPDKLIF.